Presented here are 24 T cell receptor beta chains from one specimen sequenced in a study of blood T cells in healthy people across ages. Primers used in a second PCR of about 6 to 11 cycles were a sample-barcoded 5' primer and a J-beta primer mix. One entry per CDR3 protein results from TCRdb running MiXCR on the 5' RACE reads. The sample lists around 780,000 distinct CDR3 sequences; 25% to 30% were seen once. The same data also went into a second study, on T cells of mothers and their children.

The sequenced material came from blood. Receptors originate from a boy aged 10-17 years in good health.

The genes are TRBV3-1 and TRBJ2-1; 10 nucleotides line up with TRBD1. The assigned J gene may be wrong: the sequence end matches TRBJ2-7 better. CDR3 length: 15 amino acids. In germline, CDR1 is LGHDT, CDR2 YNNKEL (reference sequence). The chain's CDR3 is CASSPTGTGAHEQYF. The CDR3 DNA reads TGTGCCAGCAGCCCCACCGGGACAGGGGCCCACGAGCAGTACTTC.

The sample holds a few counts of this clonotype. The chain employs TRBV20-1 and TRBJ1-1, with D unclear. The CDR3 is made up of 13 amino acids. The germline gives CDR1 DFQATT, CDR2 SNEGSKA (reference sequence). Between the trimmed V and J ends, which lost 3 bases and 3 bases, there was a span of 11 bases. The CDR3 reads CSASMSHYTEAFF. CDR3 bases: TGCAGTGCTAGTATGTCCCATTACACTGAAGCTTTCTTT.

This clonotype was seen only a few times. J is TRBJ2-5 and V is TRBV7-2; 8 positions agree with TRBD2. From germline, CDR1 is SGHTA and CDR2 FQGNSA. J was trimmed by 6 bases and V by 1 base; bases with no gene match: 7. The CDR3 is made up of 15 amino acids. The CDR3 nucleotides read TGTGCCAGCAGCTTAGGTCACGGGGGGGCGCAGACCCAGTACTTC. Translation: CASSLGHGGAQTQYF.

This clonotype was picked up a small number of times. V usage is TRBV10-2 and J usage is TRBJ1-4, with TRBD1 matching over 10 bases. V was pared by 4 bases and J by 8 bases, with 7 bases of the junction left unmatched. This CDR3 contains 15 residues. CDR1 is WSHSY, CDR2 SAAADI, per germline. CDR3 bases: TGCGCCAGCAGTGTCGGACAGGGGGTCGAGGAAAAACTGTTTTTT. Its protein is CASSVGQGVEEKLFF.

The table lists this clonotype with a few counts. The chain uses TRBV7-9 and TRBJ1-2; D perhaps matches TRBD1 (5 bases). Trimming pared 5 bases from V and 6 bases from J, leaving 13 bases between. The CDR3 runs 13 residues. Per germline, CDR1 SEHNR and CDR2 FQNEAQ (reference sequence). CDR3 protein: CASSPRGLHGYTF. CDR3 bases: TGTGCCAGCAGCCCTCGGGGACTCCATGGCTACACCTTC.

The chain joins TRBV18 to TRBJ2-7; D remains ambiguous. The V gene's germline CDR1 is KGHSH and CDR2 LQKENI. V lost 1 base and J lost 2, with 9 bases in between. There are 14 residues in the CDR3. CDR3 in amino acids: CASSPLGQTYEQYF. The CDR3 DNA sequence: TGTGCCAGCTCACCACTCGGTCAGACCTACGAGCAGTACTTC.

The genes are TRBV7-9 and TRBJ2-5, with D unclear. Near its end, the DNA agrees better with TRBJ2-7, so the J call may be wrong. Germline V gene sequence: CDR1 SEHNR, CDR2 FQNEAQ (reference sequence). The CDR3 extends over 12 amino acids. The CDR3: CASSPPDYEQYF. The CDR3 nucleotides read TGTGCCAGCAGCCCTCCTGATTACGAGCAGTACTTC.

This chain joins TRBV5-1 and TRBJ2-7; TRBD1 matches 7 bases. In germline, CDR1 is SGHRS, CDR2 YFSETQ. The CDR3 spans 16 residues. Losses at the gene ends were 3 bases for V and 0 bases for J; bases not matched to a gene: 9. CDR3 DNA sequence: TGCGCCAGCAGCTATGGACAGGCTCCCCCCTCCTACGAGCAGTACTTC. This codes for CASSYGQAPPSYEQYF.

The chain is built from TRBV6-5 and TRBJ2-1; 7 positions match TRBD2. The V gene end was trimmed by 8 bases and the J gene end by 3 bases; junction bases not matched to a gene: 10. CDR3 size: 15 residues. Germline values: CDR1 MNHEY, CDR2 SVGAGI. As DNA, the CDR3 is TGTGCCAGCGCTATGGCCCGGGGGGACTACAATGAGCAGTTCTTC. Translation: CASAMARGDYNEQFF.

V gene TRBV28 combines with J gene TRBJ2-7; 11 nucleotides align to TRBD1. This CDR3 is built from 17 residues. J gave up 5 bases and V 5 bases, and 14 bases lay outside the gene matches. Germline lookup yields CDR1 MDHEN and CDR2 SYDVKM. The CDR3 spells CASSTRSGTGGEDEQYF. The CDR3 DNA reads as TGTGCCAGCAGTACCCGTTCCGGGACAGGGGGGGAGGACGAGCAGTACTTC.

This clonotype was seen more than once but under ten times. The rearrangement links TRBV12-3 or TRBV12-4 to TRBJ2-3, with D perhaps being TRBD1 or TRBD2 (6 bases each). The CDR3 is made up of 15 amino acids. The V end was cut by 5 bases, the J end by 7 bases, with 19 bases between. The CDR3 reads CASSNRLQGLNTQYF. The CDR3 region has the DNA TGTGCCAGCAGTAACCGGTTACAGGGACTCAATACGCAGTATTTT.

V usage is TRBV7-9 and J usage is TRBJ2-1, with 9 nucleotides matching TRBD2. J lost 9 bases, V lost 5 bases, and 11 bases had no gene match. Germline CDR1 SEHNR, CDR2 FQNEAQ (reference sequence). This CDR3 contains 15 residues. This CDR3 is CASSDTAGGRSEQFF. The CDR3 DNA is TGTGCCAGCAGCGACACCGCGGGGGGGCGCAGTGAGCAGTTCTTC.

The V call is TRBV7-9, the J call TRBJ2-7, with 9 bases lining up with TRBD2. J lost 2 bases, V lost 5 bases, and 7 bases had no gene match. CDR3 size: 15 residues. Looked up from germline, CDR1 is SEHNR and CDR2 is FQNEAQ (reference sequence). This CDR3 is CASSGGGAEPYEQYF. In DNA form, the CDR3 reads TGTGCCAGCAGCGGCGGGGGGGCAGAACCCTACGAGCAGTACTTC. Looking up the rest from reference TRBV7-9 and TRBJ2-7 gives the full variable domain: DTGVSQNPRHKITKRGQNVTFRCDPISEHNRLYWYRQTLGQGPEFLTYFQNEAQLEKSRLLSDRFSAERPKGSFSTLEIQRTEQGDSAMYLCASSGGGAEPYEQYFGPGTRLTVT.

Only a few counts were recorded for this clonotype. The chain links TRBV7-2 to TRBJ2-5, with TRBD1 identical over 7 bases. The germline V gene has CDR1 SGHTA and CDR2 FQGNSA. The CDR3 is 14 residues long. The V and J ends lost 5 bases and 4 bases, in that order; junction bases with no gene match: 7. Here the CDR3 DNA reads TGTGCCAGCAGCGTTTCCCCAGGGGGAGAGACCCAGTACTTC. This encodes CASSVSPGGETQYF.

The CDR3 loop reads CASSSIQTALTGGGGYTF. Written as DNA, the CDR3 is TGTGCCAGCAGTTCTATCCAGACAGCGTTAACAGGGGGCGGCGGCTACACCTTC. The chain couples TRBV28 to TRBJ1-2, with 9 nucleotides matching TRBD1. CDR3 length: 18 residues. Trimming took 4 bases from V and 8 from J; bases not matched to a gene: 20. Germline CDR1 reads MDHEN; CDR2 reads SYDVKM.

This chain connects TRBV20-1 to TRBJ1-2; possible D gene TRBD1, 5 bases. The V gene's germline CDR1 is DFQATT and CDR2 SNEGSKA (reference sequence). The length of the CDR3 is 12 residues. Between the trimmed V and J ends, which lost 6 bases and 3 bases, there was a span of 11 bases. CDR3 sequence reads: CSANRGYYGYTF. The CDR3 nucleotides read TGCAGTGCCAACCGGGGCTACTATGGCTACACCTTC.

This clonotype has just a few counts. This chain connects TRBV4-2 to TRBJ2-7; D uncertain. Deletions cut 1 base from V and 5 bases from J, with 6 bases between. This CDR3 is built from 12 residues. The germline V gene encodes CDR1 LGHNA and CDR2 YNFKEQ. CDR3 coding DNA: TGTGCCAGCAGCCAAGCGGTGAACGAGCAGTACTTC. Residues: CASSQAVNEQYF.

The V gene is TRBV6-6, the J gene TRBJ2-1; D is perhaps TRBD1 or TRBD2 (5 bases each). There are 13 residues in the CDR3. Germline CDR1 reads MNHNY; CDR2 reads SVGAGI (reference sequence). V gave up 5 bases and J gave up 4 bases, with 9 bases separating them. The CDR3 loop reads CASSRDGYNEQFF. Written as DNA, the CDR3 is TGTGCCAGCAGTCGGGACGGATACAATGAGCAGTTCTTC.

This chain uses TRBV7-9 with TRBJ1-5; 7 bases are a match to TRBD1. Germline assignment: CDR1 SEHNR and CDR2 FQNEAQ (reference sequence). V lost 5 bases and J lost 4; bases outside the gene matches: 8. The length of the CDR3 is 15 residues. In nucleotides, the CDR3 is TGTGCCAGCAGCCGAGACAGGGAGAGGAATCAGCCCCAGCATTTT. Translating it yields CASSRDRERNQPQHF.

This chain joins TRBV3-1 and TRBJ2-5; 11 nucleotides line up with TRBD2. With V trimmed by 4 bases and J by 7 bases, 8 bases remained unmatched. Germline V gene sequence: CDR1 LGHDT, CDR2 YNNKEL (reference sequence). The length of the CDR3 is 15 residues. The CDR3 protein is CASSLPTSGEGTQYF. In nucleotides, the CDR3 is TGTGCCAGCAGCCTACCGACTAGCGGGGAAGGGACCCAGTACTTC.

This clonotype appeared a few times. The chain recombines TRBV5-1 with TRBJ2-4; D remains unclear. This CDR3 contains 13 residues. Germline-derived CDR1 and CDR2 are SGHRS and YFSETQ. Trimming pared 0 bases from V and 6 bases from J, leaving 7 bases between. Written as DNA, the CDR3 is TGCGCCAGCAGCTTGGGATCGGGAAACATTCAGTACTTC. Encoded protein: CASSLGSGNIQYF.

This clonotype was seen more than once but under ten times. The chain has TRBV3-1 and TRBJ2-3; unclear D gene. The germline gives CDR1 LGHDT, CDR2 YNNKEL (reference sequence). V was trimmed by 0 bases and J by 5 bases, leaving 9 bases between them. This CDR3 has 14 residues. The CDR3 loop is CASSQDLLGDTQYF. CDR3 nucleotide sequence: TGTGCCAGCAGCCAAGACTTGCTTGGAGATACGCAGTATTTT.

The chain uses TRBV30 and TRBJ2-1; D may be TRBD2 (6 bases). In germline, CDR1 is GTSNPN, CDR2 SVGIG (reference sequence). The CDR3 totals 14 residues. Trimming removed 8 bases at V and 7 bases at J, with 21 bases between. The CDR3 sequence is CAVPGSLGGNEQFF. The CDR3 DNA reads as TGTGCCGTACCCGGGTCACTGGGAGGAAATGAGCAGTTCTTC.

The chain uses TRBV2 and TRBJ1-2; unclear D gene. Looked up from germline, CDR1 is SNHLY and CDR2 is FYNNEI. V lost 6 bases and J 3 bases, leaving 11 bases between the germline ends. The CDR3 is 13 residues long. The CDR3 spells CASSADSYYGYTF. The CDR3 DNA reads as TGTGCCAGCAGCGCCGATAGTTACTATGGCTACACCTTC.